The next 13 T cell receptor beta chains were all read from a single sample in a study of cytomegalovirus exposure and HLA in healthy donors. Both 60 Vbeta primers and 13 Jbeta primers went into the PCR. Repertoires were generated with immunoSEQ multiplex PCR, while TCRdb's copy carries only in-frame clones and drops some. The sample comprises 100,000 or so clones, 70% to 80% of which are singletons, and 9% to 15% rests with the top ten. What was sequenced was PBMCs. Every receptor here comes from a woman in her thirties or forties in good health and CMV-seropositive.

The CDR3 coding sequence is TGTGCCTGGAGTGTACGAAAGGGAGCCACCGGGGAGCTGTTTTTT. Protein: CAWSVRKGATGELFF. The chain joins TRBV30 to TRBJ2-2; a possible D gene is TRBD2 (5 bases). Trimming removed 0 bases from V and 4 bases from J, with 12 bases in between. The CDR3 totals 15 residues. Germline CDR1 is GTSNPN and CDR2 is SVGIG (reference sequence).

The chain has TRBV5-6 and TRBJ2-1; D unresolved. CDR1 is SGHDT and CDR2 is YYEEEE in the germline V gene. The CDR3 contains 14 residues. Trimming pared 4 bases from V and 1 base from J, leaving 9 bases between. This CDR3 reads CASSRGSSYNEQFF. CDR3 DNA: TGTGCCAGCAGCAGAGGCAGTTCCTACAATGAGCAGTTCTTC.

The chain combines TRBV18 with TRBJ1-1; TRBD1 agrees at 8 bases. The germline V gene encodes CDR1 KGHSH and CDR2 LQKENI. The trim removed 6 bases at V and 0 bases at J, leaving 3 bases unmatched. The CDR3 has 14 residues. As DNA, the CDR3 is TGTGCCAGCTCTCGACAGGGGATGAACACTGAAGCTTTCTTT. This codes for CASSRQGMNTEAFF.

The V gene is TRBV7-9, the J gene TRBJ1-1; no clear D. Trimming shortened V by 5 bases and J by 7 bases, and 14 bases separated the two germline ends. The CDR3 extends over 13 amino acids. CDR1 is SEHNR, CDR2 FQNEAQ, per germline (reference sequence). DNA of the CDR3: TGTGCCAGCAGCCCCTACAGTCAGAGTGAAGCTTTCTTT. This gives the protein CASSPYSQSEAFF.

The table lists this clone with a few counts. Within the sample, other DNA sequences also encode this same CDR3. This sequence joins TRBV2 and TRBJ2-2; possibly TRBD1 for D (6 bases). CDR1 is SNHLY, CDR2 FYNNEI, per germline. The CDR3 covers 14 residues. The V gene lost 1 base and the J gene lost 6 bases, with 9 bases spanning the gap. For the CDR3, the DNA is TGTGCCAGCAGTGAAGTACAGGGAGCCGGGGAGCTGTTTTTT. Residues: CASSEVQGAGELFF.

This chain uses TRBV6-5 with TRBJ2-7, with 11 bases aligning to TRBD2. Per germline, CDR1 MNHEY and CDR2 SVGAGI. The CDR3 extends over 14 amino acids. With 4 bases clipped from V and 4 bases from J, the junction kept 3 bases outside the gene matches. CDR3 loop: CASSWGTSGYEQYF. CDR3 bases: TGTGCCAGCAGTTGGGGGACTAGCGGATACGAGCAGTACTTC.

The chain joins TRBV10-1 to TRBJ2-1; D not certain. Deletions cut 2 bases from V and 0 bases from J, with 11 bases between. CDR1 is WNHNN and CDR2 is SYGVQD in the germline V gene (reference sequence). The CDR3 extends over 16 amino acids. The CDR3 DNA sequence: TGCGCCAGCAGTGAGATCAAAGCCGGCTCCTACAATGAGCAGTTCTTC. As protein: CASSEIKAGSYNEQFF.

The V gene is TRBV6-5, the J gene TRBJ2-1; TRBD1 is a possible D gene (6 bases). The length of the CDR3 is 11 residues. The V end was cut by 8 bases, the J end by 9 bases, with 11 bases between. The germline gives CDR1 MNHEY, CDR2 SVGAGI. The CDR3 sequence: CASSGVGEQFF. Here the CDR3 DNA reads TGTGCCAGCTCAGGGGTGGGTGAGCAGTTCTTC.

The genes are TRBV29-1 and TRBJ2-2; 7 bases match TRBD2. The length of the CDR3 is 14 residues. In germline, CDR1 is SQVTM, CDR2 ANQGSEA. The junction had 4 bases not matched to a gene; V was cut back by 4 bases and J by 2 bases. The CDR3 DNA is TGCAGCGTTGGAGCGGGACCTAACACCGGGGAGCTGTTTTTT. This gives the protein CSVGAGPNTGELFF.

This clone was recorded once. The V and J genes are TRBV7-9 and TRBJ2-3; the D gene is possibly TRBD2 (7 bases). The ends were cut back, 5 bases at V and 5 bases at J, with 17 bases in the middle. CDR1 is SEHNR, CDR2 FQNEAQ, per germline (reference sequence). The CDR3 extends over 15 amino acids. CDR3 DNA sequence: TGTGCCAGCAGCCCCAGGGGACTACCGGGAGATACGCAGTATTTT. It encodes CASSPRGLPGDTQYF.

The chain has TRBV2 and TRBJ1-5; D is perhaps TRBD1 (6 bases). Germline assignment: CDR1 SNHLY and CDR2 FYNNEI. The V end lost 4 bases, the J end lost 6 bases, and 13 bases lay between the germline ends. The CDR3 has 14 residues. The CDR3 coding sequence is TGTGCCAGCAGTGCCTTGGCAGGGGTTCAGCCCCAGCATTTT. The encoded protein is CASSALAGVQPQHF.

The chain is built from TRBV7-9 and TRBJ1-2, with D hard to call. CDR1 is SEHNR, CDR2 FQNEAQ, per germline (reference sequence). This CDR3 contains 15 residues. Trimming took off 5 bases at V and 4 bases at J, with 17 bases between the two ends. CDR3 in DNA: TGTGCCAGCAGCCCTTCGACCGGGAGCTCCTATGGCTACACCTTC. Translation: CASSPSTGSSYGYTF.

The chain carries TRBV7-9 and TRBJ2-7; D ambiguous. The V end was cut by 5 bases, the J end by 1 base, with 12 bases between. CDR1 SEHNR and CDR2 FQNEAQ come from the germline V gene (reference sequence). The length of the CDR3 is 14 residues. CDR3 sequence (DNA): TGTGCCAGCAGCCCTGTGCGTACGTCCTACGAGCAGTACTTC. Translation: CASSPVRTSYEQYF.